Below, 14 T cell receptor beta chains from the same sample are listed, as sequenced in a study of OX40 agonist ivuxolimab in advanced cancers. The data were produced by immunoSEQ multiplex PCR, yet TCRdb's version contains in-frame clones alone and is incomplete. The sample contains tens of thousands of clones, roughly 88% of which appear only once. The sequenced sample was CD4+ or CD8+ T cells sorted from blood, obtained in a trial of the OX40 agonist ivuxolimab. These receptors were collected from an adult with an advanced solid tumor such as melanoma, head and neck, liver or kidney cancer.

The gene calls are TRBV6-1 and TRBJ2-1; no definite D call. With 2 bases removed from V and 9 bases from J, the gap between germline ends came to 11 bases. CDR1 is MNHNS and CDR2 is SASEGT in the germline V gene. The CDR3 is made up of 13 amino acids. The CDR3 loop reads CASSEFRSGEQFF. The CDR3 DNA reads TGTGCCAGCAGTGAATTCCGGTCCGGTGAGCAGTTCTTC.

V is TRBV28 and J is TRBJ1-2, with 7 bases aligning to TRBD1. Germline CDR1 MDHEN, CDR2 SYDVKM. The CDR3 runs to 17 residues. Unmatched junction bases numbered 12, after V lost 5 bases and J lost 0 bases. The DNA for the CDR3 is TGTGCCAGCAGTCCCCCAGGCAGGGGGTTTTCTAACTATGGCTACACCTTC. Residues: CASSPPGRGFSNYGYTF.

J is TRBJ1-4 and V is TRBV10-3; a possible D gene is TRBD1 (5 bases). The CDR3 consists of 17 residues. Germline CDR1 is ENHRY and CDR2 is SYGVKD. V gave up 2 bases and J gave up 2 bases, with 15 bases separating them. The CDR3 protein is CAISEATGGSTNEKLFF. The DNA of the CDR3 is TGTGCCATCAGTGAGGCGACCGGGGGTAGCACTAATGAAAAACTGTTTTTT.

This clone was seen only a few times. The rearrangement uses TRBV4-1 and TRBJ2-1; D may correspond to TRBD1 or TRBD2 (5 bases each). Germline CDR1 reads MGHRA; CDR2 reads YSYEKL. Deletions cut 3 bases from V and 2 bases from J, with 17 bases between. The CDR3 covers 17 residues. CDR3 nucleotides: TGCGCCAGCAGCCACATAATTCGGGGACCCACCTACAATGAGCAGTTCTTC. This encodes CASSHIIRGPTYNEQFF.

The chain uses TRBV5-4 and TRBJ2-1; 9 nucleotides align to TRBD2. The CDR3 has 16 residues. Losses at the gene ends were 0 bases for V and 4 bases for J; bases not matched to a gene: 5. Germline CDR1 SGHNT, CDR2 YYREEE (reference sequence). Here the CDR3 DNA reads TGTGCCAGCAGCTTGGCCGGTGCGGGAGGGTACAATGAGCAGTTCTTC. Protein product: CASSLAGAGGYNEQFF.

The CDR3, as DNA: TGCGCCAGCAGTTCGCCGACCTCCCCAGTTACGCAGTATTTT. Amino acid sequence: CASSSPTSPVTQYF. The chain is built from TRBV5-1 and TRBJ2-3, with D unresolved. CDR3 length equals 14 residues. The V gene's germline CDR1 is SGHRS and CDR2 YFSETQ. The V gene lost 5 bases and the J gene lost 8 bases, with 18 bases spanning the gap.

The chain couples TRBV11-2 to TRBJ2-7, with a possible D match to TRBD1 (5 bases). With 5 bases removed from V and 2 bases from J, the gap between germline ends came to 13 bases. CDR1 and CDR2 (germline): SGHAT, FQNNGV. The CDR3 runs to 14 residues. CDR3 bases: TGTGCCAGCAGCCAACACAGGTTTACCTACGAGCAGTACTTC. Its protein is CASSQHRFTYEQYF.

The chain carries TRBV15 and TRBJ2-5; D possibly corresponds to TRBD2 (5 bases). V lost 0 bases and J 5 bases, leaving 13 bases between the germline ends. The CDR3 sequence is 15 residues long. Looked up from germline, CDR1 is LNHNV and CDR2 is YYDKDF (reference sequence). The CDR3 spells CATSRDSGVGETQYF. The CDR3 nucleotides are TGTGCCACCAGCAGAGATTCCGGGGTTGGGGAGACCCAGTACTTC.

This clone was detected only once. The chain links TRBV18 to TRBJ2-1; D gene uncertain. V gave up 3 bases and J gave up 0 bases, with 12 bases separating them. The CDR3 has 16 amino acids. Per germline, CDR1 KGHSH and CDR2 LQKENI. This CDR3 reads CASSPVGFPSYNEQFF. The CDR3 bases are TGTGCCAGCTCACCGGTGGGTTTCCCCTCCTACAATGAGCAGTTCTTC.

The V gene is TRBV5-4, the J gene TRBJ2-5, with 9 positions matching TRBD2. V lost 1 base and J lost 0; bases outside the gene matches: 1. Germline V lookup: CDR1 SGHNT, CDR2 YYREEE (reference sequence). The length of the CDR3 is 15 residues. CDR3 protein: CASSLPSGNQETQYF. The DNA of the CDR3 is TGTGCCAGCAGCTTGCCTAGCGGGAACCAAGAGACCCAGTACTTC.

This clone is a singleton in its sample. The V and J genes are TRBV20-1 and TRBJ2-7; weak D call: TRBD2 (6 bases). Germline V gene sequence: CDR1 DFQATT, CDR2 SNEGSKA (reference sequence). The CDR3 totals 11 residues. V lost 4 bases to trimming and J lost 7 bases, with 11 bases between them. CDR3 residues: CSATLALEQYF. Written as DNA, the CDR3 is TGCAGTGCTACACTAGCCCTTGAGCAGTACTTC.

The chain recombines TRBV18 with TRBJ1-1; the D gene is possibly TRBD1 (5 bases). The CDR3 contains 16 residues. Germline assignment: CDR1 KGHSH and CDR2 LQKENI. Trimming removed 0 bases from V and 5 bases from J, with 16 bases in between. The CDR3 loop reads CASSPPPAGGRTEAFF. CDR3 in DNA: TGTGCCAGCTCACCACCCCCGGCGGGGGGTCGAACTGAAGCTTTCTTT.

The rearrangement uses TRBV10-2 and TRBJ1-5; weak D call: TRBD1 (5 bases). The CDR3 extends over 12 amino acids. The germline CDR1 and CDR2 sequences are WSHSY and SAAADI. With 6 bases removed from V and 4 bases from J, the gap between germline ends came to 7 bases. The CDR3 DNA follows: TGCGCCAGCAGGGACACTAATCAGCCCCAGCATTTT. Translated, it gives CASRDTNQPQHF.

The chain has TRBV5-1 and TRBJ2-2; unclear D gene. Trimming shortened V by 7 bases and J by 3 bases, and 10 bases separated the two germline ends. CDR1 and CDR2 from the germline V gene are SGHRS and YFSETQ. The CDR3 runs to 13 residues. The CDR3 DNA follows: TGCGCCAGCCGCCGGGCTGACACCGGGGAGCTGTTTTTT. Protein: CASRRADTGELFF.